This TCR beta chain was recorded in a study of response to subunit inactivated influenza vaccine. This clonotype has just a few counts. One entry per CDR3 protein, called by TCRdb with MiXCR from the RT-PCR reads. The repertoire holds about 780,000 distinct CDR3 sequences, around 20% seen once, with under 13% in the top ten. The CDR3 is made up of 14 amino acids. After removal of 7 bases from V and 7 bases from J, the junction contained 6 bases not matched to a gene. This receptor was taken from a man aged 45-60 years who received an inactivated influenza vaccine. This sample comprised PBMCs from blood, obtained 4 to 6 days after vaccination. The chain joins TRBV12-3 or TRBV12-4 to TRBJ2-2; TRBD1 matches 10 bases. The CDR3 bases are TGTGCCAGCACCCAAGACAGGGGGCGCGGGGAGCTGTTTTTT. Its translation is CASTQDRGRGELFF.